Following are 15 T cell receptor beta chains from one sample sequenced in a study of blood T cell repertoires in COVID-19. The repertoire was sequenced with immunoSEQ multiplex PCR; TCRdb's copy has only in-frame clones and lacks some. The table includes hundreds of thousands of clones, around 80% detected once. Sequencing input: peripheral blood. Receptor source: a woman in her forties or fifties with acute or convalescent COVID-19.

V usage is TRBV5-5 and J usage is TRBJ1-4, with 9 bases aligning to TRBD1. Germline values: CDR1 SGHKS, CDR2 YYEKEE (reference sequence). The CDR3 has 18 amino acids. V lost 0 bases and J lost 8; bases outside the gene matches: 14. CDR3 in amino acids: CASSLARTGDPLREKLFF. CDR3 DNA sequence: TGTGCCAGCAGCTTGGCCCGGACAGGGGACCCTTTAAGGGAAAAACTGTTTTTT.

This chain's CDR3 is CASSPPFPGLITGELFF. The CDR3 DNA sequence: TGTGCCAGCAGCCCCCCATTTCCGGGACTAATCACCGGGGAGCTGTTTTTT. The V and J genes are TRBV7-8 and TRBJ2-2, with TRBD2 identical over 7 bases. This CDR3 contains 17 residues. V dropped 5 bases and J dropped 4; count of bases not matched to a gene: 13. Per the germline V gene, CDR1 is SGHVS and CDR2 is FQNEAQ.

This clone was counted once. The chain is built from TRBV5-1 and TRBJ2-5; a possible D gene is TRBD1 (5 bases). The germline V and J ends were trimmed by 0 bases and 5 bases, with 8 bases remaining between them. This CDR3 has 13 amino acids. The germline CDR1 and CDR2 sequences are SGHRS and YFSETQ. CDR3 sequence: CASSLGQRETQYF. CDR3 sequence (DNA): TGCGCCAGCAGCTTGGGACAGAGGGAGACCCAGTACTTC.

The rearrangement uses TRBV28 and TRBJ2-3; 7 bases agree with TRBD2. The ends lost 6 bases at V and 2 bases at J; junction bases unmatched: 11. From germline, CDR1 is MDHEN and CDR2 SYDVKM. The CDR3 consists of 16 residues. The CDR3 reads CASRGAGARDTDTQYF. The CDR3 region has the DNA TGTGCCAGCAGGGGTGCGGGAGCCAGGGACACAGATACGCAGTATTTT.

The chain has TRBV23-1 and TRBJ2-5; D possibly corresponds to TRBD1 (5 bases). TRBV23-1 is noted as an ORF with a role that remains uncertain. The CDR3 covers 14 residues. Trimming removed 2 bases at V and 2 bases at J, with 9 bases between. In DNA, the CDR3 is TGCGCCAGCAGTCAAGGGGCAGGGCAAGAGACCCAGTACTTC. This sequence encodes CASSQGAGQETQYF.

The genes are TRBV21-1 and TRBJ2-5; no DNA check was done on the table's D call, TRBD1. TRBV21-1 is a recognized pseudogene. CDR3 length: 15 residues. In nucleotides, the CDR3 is TGTGCCAGCCGTCCCGGGACAGGGGGCACAGAGACCCAGTACTTC. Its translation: CASRPGTGGTETQYF.

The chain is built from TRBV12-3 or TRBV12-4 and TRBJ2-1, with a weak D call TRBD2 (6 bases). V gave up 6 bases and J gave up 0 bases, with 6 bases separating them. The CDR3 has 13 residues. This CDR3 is CASRRGSYNEQFF. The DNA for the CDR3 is TGTGCCAGCAGGCGGGGCTCCTACAATGAGCAGTTCTTC.

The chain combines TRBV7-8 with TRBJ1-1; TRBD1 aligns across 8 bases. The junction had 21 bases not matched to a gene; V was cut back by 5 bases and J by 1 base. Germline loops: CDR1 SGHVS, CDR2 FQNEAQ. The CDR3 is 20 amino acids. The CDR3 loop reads CASSETWTGTVMVANTEAFF. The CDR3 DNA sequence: TGTGCCAGCAGCGAGACCTGGACAGGGACGGTCATGGTAGCGAACACTGAAGCTTTCTTT.

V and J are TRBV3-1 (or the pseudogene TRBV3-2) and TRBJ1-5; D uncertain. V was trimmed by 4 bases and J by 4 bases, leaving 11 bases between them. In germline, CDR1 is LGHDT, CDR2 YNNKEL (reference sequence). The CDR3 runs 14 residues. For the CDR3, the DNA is TGTGCCAGCAGCCTTAACCTCGGGAATCAGCCCCAGCATTTT. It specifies CASSLNLGNQPQHF.

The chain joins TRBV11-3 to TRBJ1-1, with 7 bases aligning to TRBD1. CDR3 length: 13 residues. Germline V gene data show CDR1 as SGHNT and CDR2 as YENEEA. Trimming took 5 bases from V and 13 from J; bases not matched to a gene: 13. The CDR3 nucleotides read TGTGCCAGCAGCCACCCCCGACAGGGTAACGTTTTCTTT. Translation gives CASSHPRQGNVFF.

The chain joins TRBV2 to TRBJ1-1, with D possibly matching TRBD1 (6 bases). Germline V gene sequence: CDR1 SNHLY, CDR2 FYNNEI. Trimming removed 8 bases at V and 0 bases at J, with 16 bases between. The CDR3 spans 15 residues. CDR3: CASCWSGEMNTEAFF. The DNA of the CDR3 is TGTGCCAGCTGCTGGTCAGGGGAGATGAACACTGAAGCTTTCTTT. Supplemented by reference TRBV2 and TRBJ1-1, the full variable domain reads EPEVTQTPSHQVTQMGQEVILRCVPISNHLYFYWYRQILGQKVEFLVSFYNNEISEKSEIFDDQFSVERPDGSNFTLKIRSTKLEDSAMYFCASCWSGEMNTEAFFGQGTRLTVV.

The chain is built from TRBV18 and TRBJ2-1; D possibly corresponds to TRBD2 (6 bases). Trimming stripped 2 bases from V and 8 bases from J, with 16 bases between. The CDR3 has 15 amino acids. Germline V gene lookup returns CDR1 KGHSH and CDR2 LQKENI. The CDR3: CASSPKGDSGDEQFF. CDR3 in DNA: TGTGCCAGCTCACCAAAAGGGGACTCCGGGGATGAGCAGTTCTTC.

The CDR3 region has the DNA TGTGCCAGCAGATTAACTAGCGGGAGCTCCTACGAGCAGTACTTC. Translating gives CASRLTSGSSYEQYF. The V gene is TRBV11-2, the J gene TRBJ2-7; TRBD2 matches at 11 bases. With 6 bases clipped from V and 0 bases from J, the junction kept 4 bases outside the gene matches. Germline V gives CDR1 SGHAT, CDR2 FQNNGV. This CDR3 is 15 amino acids long.

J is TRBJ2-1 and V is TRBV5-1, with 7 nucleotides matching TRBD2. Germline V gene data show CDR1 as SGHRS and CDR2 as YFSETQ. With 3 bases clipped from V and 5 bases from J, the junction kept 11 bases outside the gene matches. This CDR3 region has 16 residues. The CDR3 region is CASSSRSGKADNEQFF. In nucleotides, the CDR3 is TGCGCCAGCAGCTCGCGGAGCGGGAAGGCGGACAATGAGCAGTTCTTC.

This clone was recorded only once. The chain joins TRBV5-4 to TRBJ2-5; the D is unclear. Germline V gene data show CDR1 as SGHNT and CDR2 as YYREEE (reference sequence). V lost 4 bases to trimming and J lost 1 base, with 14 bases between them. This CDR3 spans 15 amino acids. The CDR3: CASSPQSSAQETQYF. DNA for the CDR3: TGTGCCAGCAGCCCCCAGTCATCTGCCCAAGAGACCCAGTACTTC.